The T cell receptor beta chain under discussion was sequenced for a study of blood T cell repertoires in COVID-19. The wider study: Sample material is recorded as cDNA or gDNA derived from T cells, B-cell-depleted T cells, or PBMCs.

Original data processing: Amplified reference gene primers provided the basis for estimating nucleated cell counts. Sequenced by immunoSEQ multiplex PCR; TCRdb stores in-frame clones only, minus some. Clone size and V and J calls were adopted from that table, with D and trimming inferred from the DNA. The sample consists of roughly 400,000 clones, roughly 86% of them appearing once. Grouping used clinical history reported by participants in a survey and questionnaire. Among Cohort 3 donors, those recovered had two negative PCRs, clearance, or symptom resolution. This clone has a single count. CDR3 length equals 15 residues. Trimming took 7 bases from V and 5 from J; bases not matched to a gene: 9. The germline CDR1 and CDR2 sequences are MNHNY and SVGAGI (reference sequence).

Sequenced material: PBMCs or T cells enriched from blood (not recorded which). The rearrangement links TRBV6-6 to TRBJ2-7; 12 bases align to TRBD2. The sequence was obtained from a woman aged 25-40 years who had recovered from COVID-19. CDR3 residues: CASIQTSGSSHEQYF. The CDR3, as DNA: TGTGCCAGCATACAGACTAGCGGGAGTTCCCACGAGCAGTACTTC.